Shown below are 18 T cell receptor beta chains from a single sample sequenced in a study of T cells in Graves' hyperthyroidism and ophthalmopathy. What was amplified from RNA transcripts were TCR beta CDR3 regions. HTBI primers drove first-round RT-PCR of the TCR CDR3. One entry per CDR3 protein results from TCRdb running MiXCR on the multiplex PCR reads. The table lists hundreds of thousands of distinct CDR3 sequences, about a fifth of them singletons. Sequencing was performed on blood. The origin of the receptors is a man aged 25 to 40 with Graves' ophthalmopathy.

This clonotype is a singleton in its sample. This sequence joins TRBV19 and TRBJ2-1, with D unresolved. Per the germline V gene, CDR1 is LNHDA and CDR2 is SQIVND (reference sequence). This CDR3 region has 16 residues. V gave up 5 bases and J gave up 4 bases, with 18 bases separating them. In nucleotides, the CDR3 is TGTGCCAGTAGTGGACCCCGTAGCCGAAAATACAATGAGCAGTTCTTC. It translates to CASSGPRSRKYNEQFF.

The table lists this clonotype with a count of one. The chain joins TRBV6-1 to TRBJ2-5; a possible D gene is TRBD2 (5 bases). Germline V gene data show CDR1 as MNHNS and CDR2 as SASEGT. This CDR3 region has 14 residues. Trimming removed 7 bases from V and 4 bases from J, with 16 bases in between. Written as DNA, the CDR3 is TGTGCCAGCACCACACCGGGGTGGGGAGAGACCCAGTACTTC. Its protein product is CASTTPGWGETQYF.

The chain links TRBV20-1 to TRBJ2-1; TRBD1 might be the D (6 bases). V lost 0 bases to trimming and J lost 6 bases, with 18 bases between them. From germline, CDR1 is DFQATT and CDR2 SNEGSKA (reference sequence). CDR3 length: 16 residues. CDR3: CSARDDHRVRGNEQFF. CDR3 DNA sequence: TGCAGTGCTAGAGATGATCACAGGGTAAGGGGCAATGAGCAGTTCTTC.

The chain links TRBV7-9 to TRBJ2-3, with D perhaps given as TRBD1 or TRBD2 (6 bases each). CDR3 size: 12 residues. The germline CDR1 and CDR2 sequences are SEHNR and FQNEAQ (reference sequence). Between the trimmed V and J ends, which lost 10 bases and 1 base, there was a span of 9 bases. Here the CDR3 DNA reads TGTGCCAACAGGGAGGGCACAGATACGCAGTATTTT. Residues: CANREGTDTQYF.

A few counts support this clonotype. V is TRBV7-2 and J is TRBJ2-2; 8 bases align to TRBD2. The CDR3 has 15 residues. V was pared by 5 bases and J by 4 bases, with 6 bases of the junction left unmatched. Germline V lookup: CDR1 SGHTA, CDR2 FQGNSA. The CDR3 protein is CASSPVAGLTGELFF. In DNA, the CDR3 is TGTGCCAGCAGCCCAGTAGCGGGACTCACCGGGGAGCTGTTTTTT.

The genes are TRBV10-3 and TRBJ2-3; D uncertain. Looked up from germline, CDR1 is ENHRY and CDR2 is SYGVKD. The V and J ends lost 9 bases and 3 bases respectively, with 10 bases between them. This CDR3 region has 12 residues. This CDR3 reads CAMGSTTDTQYF. The CDR3 DNA follows: TGTGCCATGGGGTCTACAACAGATACGCAGTATTTT.

This clonotype showed up just a few times. The rearrangement uses TRBV6-2 or TRBV6-3 and TRBJ1-2; weak D call: TRBD1 (5 bases). The V end was cut by 5 bases, the J end by 7 bases, with 11 bases between. The germline gives CDR1 MNHEY, CDR2 SVGEGT. The length of the CDR3 is 12 residues. CDR3 region: CASSPGSLGYTF. Here the CDR3 DNA reads TGTGCCAGCAGTCCAGGGAGTCTTGGCTACACCTTC.

This clonotype has at least ten counts. The gene calls are TRBV9 and TRBJ2-1; tentative D call: TRBD1 (7 bases). The CDR3 covers 15 residues. Germline V gives CDR1 SGDLS, CDR2 YYNGEE. The germline V and J ends were trimmed by 7 bases and 9 bases, with 23 bases remaining between them. DNA for the CDR3: TGTGCCAGCTCGGGCCAGGGGGGAGCGTCGAGTGAGCAGTTCTTC. It yields the protein CASSGQGGASSEQFF.

V usage is TRBV2 and J usage is TRBJ1-6; 8 nucleotides line up with TRBD1. Per the germline V gene, CDR1 is SNHLY and CDR2 is FYNNEI. The CDR3 runs 13 residues. The trim removed 8 bases at V and 8 bases at J, leaving 5 bases unmatched. The DNA of the CDR3 is TGTGCCAGCCGGACAGGGAGGGATTCACCCCTCCACTTT. Its protein is CASRTGRDSPLHF.

This sequence joins TRBV20-1 and TRBJ2-3; 8 bases align to TRBD2. With 0 bases clipped from V and 3 bases from J, the junction kept 8 bases outside the gene matches. This CDR3 spans 16 amino acids. Germline V gives CDR1 DFQATT, CDR2 SNEGSKA (reference sequence). CDR3 nucleotides: TGCAGTGCTAGAGATAAGCCGGGAGGGAAGACAGATACGCAGTATTTT. This translates into CSARDKPGGKTDTQYF.

This clonotype was observed a handful of times. The J gene is TRBJ2-5, the V gene TRBV7-9, with D possibly being TRBD1 (5 bases). Per the germline V gene, CDR1 is SEHNR and CDR2 is FQNEAQ (reference sequence). V lost 1 base and J lost 5, with 14 bases in between. The CDR3 spans 15 residues. The chain's CDR3 is CASSLEGAHGETQYF. The CDR3 nucleotides are TGTGCCAGCAGCTTAGAAGGGGCTCATGGGGAGACCCAGTACTTC.

This clonotype was counted ten times or more. The chain is built from TRBV12-3 or TRBV12-4 and TRBJ1-5; possibly TRBD1 for D (6 bases). The CDR3 sequence is 13 residues long. V was pared by 5 bases and J by 7 bases, with 12 bases between. The CDR3 nucleotides read TGTGCCAGCAGTACTAACAGGGACCAGCCCCAGCATTTT. It is translated as CASSTNRDQPQHF.

This clonotype was recorded many times. J is TRBJ2-4 and V is TRBV11-2, with TRBD1 as a possible D gene (6 bases). Germline CDR1 SGHAT, CDR2 FQNNGV. V lost 4 bases to trimming and J lost 4 bases, with 14 bases between them. This CDR3 contains 15 residues. The CDR3 DNA reads as TGTGCCAGCAGCTCCCTTCCGGACAGTAAAAACATTCAGTACTTC. Its protein product is CASSSLPDSKNIQYF. The variable domain in full, with the rest retrieved from reference TRBV11-2 and TRBJ2-4, is EAGVAQSPRYKIIEKRQSVAFWCNPISGHATLYWYQQILGQGPKLLIQFQNNGVVDDSQLPKDRFSAERLKGVDSTLKIQPAKLEDSAVYLCASSSLPDSKNIQYFGAGTRLSVL.

The chain couples TRBV29-1 to TRBJ2-7; either TRBD1 or TRBD2 may fit D (5 bases each). V lost 2 bases to trimming and J lost 2 bases, with 13 bases between them. Germline CDR1 reads SQVTM; CDR2 reads ANQGSEA. The CDR3 is 14 residues long. CDR3 DNA sequence: TGCAGCGTTGAAATGGATGAGGGGCCCTACGAGCAGTACTTC. Its protein product is CSVEMDEGPYEQYF.

The chain couples TRBV30 to TRBJ1-2; tentative D call: TRBD1 (6 bases). V lost 0 bases, J lost 5 bases, and 22 bases lay in between. Germline V gene data show CDR1 as GTSNPN and CDR2 as SVGIG (reference sequence). CDR3 length: 17 residues. CDR3 DNA sequence: TGTGCCTGGAGTGTACAGGGTGTCAGGGATCTTCGATATGGCTACACCTTC. It specifies CAWSVQGVRDLRYGYTF.

This clonotype was detected a few times. The gene calls are TRBV5-1 and TRBJ2-7; 15 positions match TRBD2. This CDR3 has 19 residues. V was pared by 2 bases and J by 2 bases, with 11 bases of the junction left unmatched. Looked up from germline, CDR1 is SGHRS and CDR2 is YFSETQ. CDR3 sequence: CASSFTGTSGRSRAYEQYF. CDR3 nucleotides: TGCGCCAGCAGCTTTACCGGGACTAGCGGGAGGAGTAGAGCCTACGAGCAGTACTTC.

The genes are TRBV14 and TRBJ2-1; D might be TRBD2 (5 bases). The CDR3 runs to 17 residues. The V end was cut by 0 bases, the J end by 0 bases, with 12 bases between. CDR1 is SGHDN and CDR2 is FVKESK in the germline V gene. The CDR3 nucleotides read TGTGCCAGCAGCCAAGAAGGTTGGAGGAGCTCCTACAATGAGCAGTTCTTC. Residues: CASSQEGWRSSYNEQFF.

This clonotype was recorded a few times. The genes are TRBV28 and TRBJ2-5, with 12 bases matching TRBD2. The CDR3 is 16 residues long. Looked up from germline, CDR1 is MDHEN and CDR2 is SYDVKM. V dropped 5 bases and J dropped 0; count of bases not matched to a gene: 4. CDR3 DNA: TGTGCCAGCAGTGGGCTAGCGGGAGGGTACCAAGAGACCCAGTACTTC. Translated: CASSGLAGGYQETQYF. The full variable domain, in which reference TRBV28 and TRBJ2-5 provide the parts outside the CDR3, is DVKVTQSSRYLVKRTGEKVFLECVQDMDHENMFWYRQDPGLGLRLIYFSYDVKMKEKGDIPEGYSVSREKKERFSLILESASTNQTSMYLCASSGLAGGYQETQYFGPGTRLLVL.